This note documents a single T cell receptor beta chain sequence. Its antigen is still unknown. These data belong to a study of T cells after posttransplantation cyclophosphamide. Study outcomes and limitations: Donor-recipient repertoire similarity was low at 1-2 months, rising over year one. Skin or GI-infiltrating T cells shared few TRB sequences with blood.

Here immunoSEQ multiplex PCR was the method, and the copy in TCRdb shows in-frame clones only, minus some. Seen here are about 7,300 clones, approximately 91% observed once, and the top ten hold 3% to 4%. Trimming left V 0 bases short and J 9 bases short, with 15 bases between. Looked up from germline, CDR1 is LNHDA and CDR2 is SQIVND (reference sequence). This CDR3 comprises 15 residues. The sequenced material came from CD4+ T cells sorted from blood. The V call is TRBV19, the J call TRBJ1-5, with a weak D call TRBD1 (5 bases). This TCR was sampled from a woman aged 45-65 years in good health and a related stem cell transplant donor. The CDR3 here is CASSIDLDSRWPQHF. The CDR3 DNA is TGTGCCAGTAGTATAGATCTCGACAGCCGGTGGCCCCAGCATTTT.